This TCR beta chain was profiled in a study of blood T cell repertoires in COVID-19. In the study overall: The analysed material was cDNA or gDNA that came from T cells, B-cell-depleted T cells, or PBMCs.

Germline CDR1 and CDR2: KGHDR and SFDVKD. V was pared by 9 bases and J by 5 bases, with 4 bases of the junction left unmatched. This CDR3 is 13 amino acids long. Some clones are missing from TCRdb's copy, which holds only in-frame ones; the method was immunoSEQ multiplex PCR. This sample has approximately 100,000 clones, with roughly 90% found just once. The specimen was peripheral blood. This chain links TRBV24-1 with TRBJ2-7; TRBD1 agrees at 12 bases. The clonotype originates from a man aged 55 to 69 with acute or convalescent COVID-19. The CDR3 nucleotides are TGTGCCACCGGGACAGGGGGCTTCCACGAGCAGTACTTC. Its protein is CATGTGGFHEQYF.